A selection of T cell receptor beta chains follows, all from one sample in a study of resident and recirculating memory T cells in vitiligo. Profiling relied on immunoSEQ multiplex PCR, and the TCRdb table lists in-frame clones only, not all of them. The table shows approximately 69,000 clones, with approximately 89% occurring only once. The specimen was blood. All receptors derive from a male donor with vitiligo. Each CDR3 is given with its conserved first and last residue. Each record gives: J gene, clone size, V gene, D gene, CDR3 protein, CDR3 DNA. D genes are given only for firm matches. Rows give clone size only sometimes, using once, few, many, or a class for an expanded clone.

TRBJ2-2,NA,TRBV9,TRBD1,CASSDRGPNTGELFF,TGTGCCAGCAGCGACAGGGGGCCGAACACCGGGGAGCTGTTTTTT
TRBJ2-7,NA,TRBV6-5,NA,CASSTTGPYEQYF,TGTGCCAGCAGTACGACAGGTCCCTACGAGCAGTACTTC
TRBJ2-1,NA,TRBV5-1,TRBD2,CASSQLSGGSYNEQFF,TGCGCCAGCAGCCAGTTATCGGGGGGTTCCTACAATGAGCAGTTCTTC
TRBJ2-7,NA,TRBV10-3,TRBD1,CATDRGRSDEQYF,TGTGCCACGGACAGGGGGCGGAGCGACGAGCAGTACTTC
TRBJ2-7,NA,TRBV18,NA,CASSNQGSWYEQYF,TGTGCCAGCTCAAACCAGGGCTCATGGTACGAGCAGTACTTC
TRBJ1-1,once,TRBV5-4,TRBD1,CASSFQGGFTEAFF,TGTGCCAGCAGCTTCCAGGGGGGTTTTACTGAAGCTTTCTTT
TRBJ2-3,NA,TRBV5-4,TRBD2,CASSLYAGGADTQYF,TGTGCCAGCAGCTTGTATGCGGGGGGCGCAGATACGCAGTATTTT
TRBJ2-1,NA,TRBV27,TRBD2,CATTAGGDHNEQFF,TGTGCCACCACAGCGGGGGGGGACCACAATGAGCAGTTCTTC
TRBJ1-2,NA,TRBV5-6,NA,CASSRITQGSYGYTF,TGTGCCAGCAGCCGTATCACACAGGGTTCCTATGGCTACACCTTC
TRBJ1-6,NA,TRBV6-1,NA,CASSEGQDNSPLHF,TGTGCCAGCAGTGAAGGCCAGGATAATTCACCCCTCCACTTT
TRBJ1-2,NA,TRBV19,NA,CASSIGQIHGYTF,TGTGCCAGTAGTATTGGCCAGATACATGGCTACACCTTC
TRBJ1-2,few,TRBV5-5,NA,CASSPRRVGVGYGYTF,TGTGCCAGCAGCCCACGCCGTGTCGGGGTCGGCTATGGCTACACCTTC
TRBJ1-6,NA,TRBV7-2,NA,CASSGTQGSPLHF,TGTGCCAGCAGCGGTACTCAGGGGTCACCCCTCCACTTT
TRBJ1-1,NA,TRBV11-2,NA,CASSPQGLGGAFF,TGTGCCAGCAGCCCCCAAGGTTTGGGGGGAGCTTTCTTT
TRBJ1-1,NA,TRBV4-3,NA,CASSQGSGLKNTEAFF,TGCGCCAGCAGCCAAGGATCGGGACTTAAGAACACTGAAGCTTTCTTT
TRBJ2-1,once,TRBV7-2,NA,CASSLAVTEYEQFF,TGTGCCAGCAGCTTAGCAGTGACAGAGTATGAGCAGTTCTTC
TRBJ2-5,NA,TRBV29-1,TRBD2,CSVLAGGVEILWTQYF,TGCAGCGTCCTAGCGGGGGGTGTAGAAATCTTATGGACCCAGTACTTC
TRBJ2-7,once,TRBV27,TRBD2,CASSSFGRDGSYEQYF,TGTGCCAGCAGTTCCTTTGGGAGGGATGGCTCCTACGAGCAGTACTTC
TRBJ2-2,once,TRBV2,NA,CASSGWTMTSGTGELFF,TGTGCCAGCAGTGGGTGGACTATGACTTCGGGCACCGGGGAGCTGTTTTTT
TRBJ1-2,NA,TRBV4-1,TRBD1,CASSQPRDRGGYGYTF,TGCGCCAGCAGCCAACCCCGGGACAGGGGTGGGTATGGCTACACCTTC
TRBJ2-1,NA,TRBV9,NA,CASSVGLRDYNEQFF,TGTGCCAGCAGCGTAGGTCTACGGGATTACAATGAGCAGTTCTTC
TRBJ1-1,NA,TRBV6-6,TRBD1,CASSDPGQVTEAFF,TGTGCCAGCAGCGATCCCGGACAGGTGACTGAAGCTTTCTTT
TRBJ2-1,NA,TRBV7-6,TRBD2,CAPPGGDYNEQFF,TGTGCCCCCCCCGGGGGGGATTACAATGAGCAGTTCTTC
TRBJ2-7,NA,TRBV5-6,TRBD1,CASSLVGQKYEQYF,TGTGCCAGCAGCTTGGTGGGACAGAAATACGAGCAGTACTTC
TRBJ2-3,NA,TRBV5-4,TRBD2,CASSPPQTSGGRYTDTQYF,TGTGCCAGCAGCCCTCCTCAGACTAGCGGGGGCCGATACACAGATACGCAGTATTTT
TRBJ1-4,NA,TRBV7-9,TRBD1,CASSFDRGRGEKLFF,TGTGCCAGCAGCTTCGACAGGGGGCGCGGTGAAAAACTGTTTTTT
TRBJ1-4,NA,TRBV28,TRBD1,CASKQGVGITNEKLFF,TGTGCCAGCAAACAGGGGGTGGGGATAACTAATGAAAAACTGTTTTTT
TRBJ2-3,NA,TRBV9,TRBD2,CASSVGLAGGLSDTQYF,TGTGCCAGCAGCGTAGGGCTAGCGGGGGGCTTATCAGATACGCAGTATTTT
TRBJ2-7,NA,TRBV9,NA,CASSERQYEQYF,TGTGCCAGCAGCGAGAGACAGTACGAGCAGTACTTC
TRBJ1-2,once,TRBV5-4,TRBD1,CASGETGRTYGYTF,TGTGCCAGCGGGGAGACAGGGAGAACCTATGGCTACACCTTC
TRBJ1-1,NA,TRBV7-8,NA,CASSSDSQGNTEAFF,TGTGCCAGCAGCTCGGACAGTCAGGGGAACACTGAAGCTTTCTTT
TRBJ2-2,once,TRBV30,NA,CAWSVSRGNTGELFF,TGTGCCTGGAGTGTAAGCCGGGGGAACACCGGGGAGCTGTTTTTT
TRBJ1-3,once,TRBV7-8,NA,CASSPYRVLGTGNTIYF,TGTGCCAGCAGCCCGTACAGGGTTCTGGGGACTGGAAACACCATATATTTT
TRBJ1-5,NA,TRBV19,TRBD1,CASSARQGSNQPQHF,TGTGCCAGTAGTGCTAGACAGGGTAGCAATCAGCCCCAGCATTTT
TRBJ1-5,NA,TRBV5-5,NA,CASSSSAAQGQEHF,TGTGCCAGCAGCTCGTCTGCTGCGCAGGGTCAGGAGCATTTT
TRBJ2-3,NA,TRBV5-4,TRBD2,CASSLELAGAHTQYF,TGTGCCAGCAGCTTGGAACTAGCGGGGGCCCATACGCAGTATTTT
TRBJ1-4,NA,TRBV14,NA,CASSQEAREKLFF,TGTGCCAGCAGCCAAGAAGCAAGAGAAAAACTGTTTTTT
TRBJ2-6,NA,TRBV5-6,NA,CASSSGVSGANVLTF,TGTGCCAGCAGCTCCGGAGTCTCCGGGGCCAACGTCCTGACTTTC
TRBJ2-1,few,TRBV4-3,TRBD2,CASSQELAGGYNEQFF,TGCGCCAGCAGCCAAGAACTAGCGGGGGGATACAATGAGCAGTTCTTC
TRBJ1-5,NA,TRBV19,NA,CASSISYMDRNNQPQHF,TGTGCCAGTAGTATCTCTTATATGGACAGAAACAATCAGCCCCAGCATTTT
TRBJ2-2,NA,TRBV7-6,NA,CASSLKGGGLGELFF,TGTGCCAGCAGCCTCAAAGGGGGGGGGCTCGGGGAGCTGTTTTTT
TRBJ2-5,NA,TRBV4-3,NA,CASSQEIEEKETQYF,TGCGCCAGCAGCCAAGAAATAGAGGAGAAGGAGACCCAGTACTTC
TRBJ2-7,NA,TRBV11-2,NA,CASSLGVYEQYF,TGTGCCAGCAGCTTAGGAGTCTACGAGCAGTACTTC
TRBJ1-3,NA,TRBV9,NA,CASSVGGPGNTIYF,TGTGCCAGCAGCGTAGGAGGGCCTGGAAACACCATATATTTT
TRBJ2-7,NA,TRBV7-9,NA,CASSLYRTDSYEQYF,TGTGCCAGCAGCTTATACAGGACGGACTCCTACGAGCAGTACTTC
TRBJ1-4,NA,TRBV5-6,NA,CASSRGQYEKLFF,TGTGCCAGCAGCCGCGGACAGTATGAAAAACTGTTTTTT
TRBJ1-5,NA,TRBV28,NA,CASKQGNQPQHF,TGTGCCAGCAAGCAGGGGAATCAGCCCCAGCATTTT
TRBJ2-2,NA,TRBV7-7,TRBD1,CASSPQGANTGELFF,TGTGCTAGCAGCCCACAGGGGGCGAACACCGGGGAGCTGTTTTTT
TRBJ2-2,NA,TRBV5-4,TRBD2,CASSRGGTNTGELFF,TGTGCCAGCAGCCGGGGGGGTACGAACACCGGGGAGCTGTTTTTT
TRBJ1-2,NA,TRBV29-1,NA,CSVEDGQLSNYGYTF,TGCAGCGTTGAAGACGGACAGTTATCCAACTATGGCTACACCTTC
TRBJ1-2,NA,TRBV4-3,TRBD1,CATPPGQGHLYGYTF,TGCGCCACCCCGCCGGGACAGGGGCACCTCTATGGCTACACCTTC
TRBJ2-7,NA,TRBV7-2,TRBD2,CASSLGSGWGLVAYEQYF,TGTGCCAGCAGCTTAGGAAGTGGGTGGGGACTAGTCGCCTACGAGCAGTACTTC
TRBJ2-1,NA,TRBV19,NA,CASNLRDSSYNEQFF,TGTGCCAGTAACCTCCGGGATTCCTCCTACAATGAGCAGTTCTTC
TRBJ1-6,NA,TRBV2,NA,CASSEDRGGSPLHF,TGTGCCAGCAGTGAGGATAGGGGAGGATCACCCCTCCACTTT
TRBJ1-2,NA,TRBV10-3,NA,CAISDLQASYGYTF,TGTGCCATCAGTGACTTACAGGCGTCCTATGGCTACACCTTC
TRBJ1-6,NA,TRBV5-1,NA,CASSLDRGKTPVPLHF,TGCGCCAGCAGCTTGGATCGGGGGAAAACCCCCGTACCCCTCCACTTT
TRBJ1-2,NA,TRBV27,TRBD1,CASSLSEAGGGGYTF,TGTGCCAGCAGTTTATCGGAGGCAGGGGGCGGAGGCTACACCTTC